A selection of T cell receptor beta chains follows, all from one sample in a study of blood T cell repertoires in COVID-19. Method: immunoSEQ multiplex PCR; TCRdb's copy keeps in-frame clones and lacks some. The sample holds about 160,000 clones, 87% seen once. Sample: PBMCs or T cells enriched from blood (not recorded which). The receptors here all came from a woman aged 50 to 60 who had recovered from COVID-19. Each CDR3 is given with its conserved first and last residue. The order of the fields is V gene, CDR3 protein.

TRBV7-9	CASSLVAGVNNEQFF
TRBV7-9	CASSLDREGNTIYF
TRBV9	CASSTRTSGVSSYNEQFF
TRBV30	CACSSGKSSYNEQFF
TRBV6-5	CASSRSSGNTGELFF
TRBV25-1	CASRRQGAYNSPLHF
TRBV28	CASSTPGTGGFHEQYF
TRBV4-1	CASSQDPGIPEAFF
TRBV7-2	CASSSQGATGAFF
TRBV19	CASRLLSDRLNTEAFF
TRBV28	CASSLTGGPLGGYTF
TRBV11-2	CASSFFGQQETQYF
TRBV7-6	CASRTGGGPNTGELFF
TRBV5-1	CASSSLAGNEQFF
TRBV5-1	CASLVLPNTGELFF
TRBV29-1	CSGYRVNTEAFF
TRBV28	CASRRGGQAPQHF
TRBV5-1	CASSLAGNTEAFF
TRBV27	CASRPGQGRSGYNSPLHF
TRBV28	CASCAADGVKNIQYF
TRBV6-6	CASSRGAGTTTNYGYTF
TRBV5-1	CASSLRGSGNTIYF
TRBV7-6	CASSLASGGEQYF
TRBV11-2	CASSKLAGGVTGELFF
TRBV30	CAWSGQGFEQYF
TRBV29-1	CSVVLGQETQYF
TRBV5-1	CASSPSGAGGFYEQYF
TRBV28	CASSYGTGTSTDTQYF
TRBV28	CASSHGQSPIRRLFF
TRBV27	CASREGFLGSVDLYEQYF
TRBV2	CASNKRETLGELFF
TRBV10-3	CAITGTGGGYTF
TRBV19	CASSRSGGRSYNEQFF
TRBV28	CASQGDRGRSNQPQHF
TRBV28	CASSLALGQFYGYTF
TRBV20-1	CSAVEGAGYTF
TRBV29-1	CSDPRTLGSSYEQYF
TRBV11-1	CASSVLAEAYNEQFF
TRBV7-6	CASSFSRGTEAFF
TRBV4-1	CASSQTPPSGSYNEQFF
TRBV5-1	CASSLRTSGRALGYNEQFF
TRBV11-2	CASSWDRETDTQYF
TRBV10-3	CAISESGGDGGYTF
TRBV11-2	CASSLQQFGAGGGETQYF
TRBV28	CASIPQGTGLPPLHF
TRBV12-5	CASGAINQPQHF
TRBV19	CASSISGSNSPLHF
TRBV28	CASSSPRGTGGTDTQYF
TRBV3-1/TRBV3-2	CASSSLGNEQFF
TRBV30	CASRTGNTGELFF
TRBV2	CASSAEGGPLNEQFF
TRBV3-1/TRBV3-2	CASSQGGAGEKLFF
TRBV3-1/TRBV3-2	CASSQGQGAYNSPLHF